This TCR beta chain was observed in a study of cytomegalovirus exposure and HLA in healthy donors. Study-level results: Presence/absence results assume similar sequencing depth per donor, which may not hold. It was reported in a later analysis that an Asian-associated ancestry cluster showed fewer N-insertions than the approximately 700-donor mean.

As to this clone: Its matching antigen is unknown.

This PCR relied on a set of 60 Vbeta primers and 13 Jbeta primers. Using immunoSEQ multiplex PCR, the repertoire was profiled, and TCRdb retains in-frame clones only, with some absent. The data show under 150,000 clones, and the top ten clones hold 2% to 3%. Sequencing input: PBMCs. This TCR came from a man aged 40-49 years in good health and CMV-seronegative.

CDR3: CASTKDTNSNQPQHF. DNA for the CDR3: TGTGCCAGCACTAAGGACACCAATAGCAATCAGCCCCAGCATTTT. The chain combines TRBV6-1 with TRBJ1-5, with D possibly being TRBD1 (5 bases). In germline, CDR1 is MNHNS, CDR2 SASEGT. V lost 7 bases and J 0 bases, leaving 13 bases between the germline ends. The CDR3 consists of 15 residues.